These 24 T cell receptor beta chains were all obtained from the same sample, sequenced in a study of early T cells in non-severe SARS-CoV-2 infection. MiXCR was run by TCRdb on the 5' RACE reads, yielding one entry per CDR3 protein. The sample records some 80,000 distinct CDR3 sequences, roughly 4.7% being singletons. The sample in question was whole blood, obtained at baseline. Receptor source: an adult who was a healthcare worker with PCR-confirmed SARS-CoV-2 infection or an uninfected control (not recorded which).

In its sample, this clonotype was seen many times. The chain recombines TRBV7-9 with TRBJ1-1; 7 bases match TRBD1. This CDR3 is 13 amino acids long. CDR1 is SEHNR and CDR2 is FQNEAQ in the germline V gene (reference sequence). V lost 5 bases, J lost 6 bases, and 6 bases stayed unmatched. The CDR3 loop is CASSAGGLAEAFF. CDR3 nucleotide sequence: TGTGCCAGCAGCGCAGGGGGACTCGCTGAAGCTTTCTTT.

This clonotype was counted at least ten times. The chain couples TRBV7-9 to TRBJ1-2, with TRBD1 matching over 7 bases. Germline trimming cut 1 base from V and 6 bases from J; bases unmatched to any gene: 11. The CDR3 consists of 16 residues. Germline V gives CDR1 SEHNR, CDR2 FQNEAQ (reference sequence). The CDR3: CASSLGRGQTEDGYTF. In DNA form, the CDR3 reads TGTGCCAGCAGCTTAGGCCGGGGACAGACGGAGGATGGCTACACCTTC.

This clonotype was found a few times. J is TRBJ2-7 and V is TRBV29-1; D might be TRBD1 (5 bases). Germline CDR1 SQVTM, CDR2 ANQGSEA. CDR3 length equals 11 residues. V gave up 0 bases and J gave up 8 bases, with 8 bases separating them. CDR3 residues: CSVEEGAQQYF. CDR3 DNA: TGCAGCGTTGAAGAAGGGGCACAGCAGTACTTC.

The rearrangement joins TRBV20-1 to TRBJ2-1, with 7 bases that match TRBD2. From germline, CDR1 is DFQATT and CDR2 SNEGSKA (reference sequence). This CDR3 is built from 14 residues. V shed 6 bases, J shed 0 bases, and the junction held 5 bases outside the gene matches. The CDR3 coding sequence is TGCAGTGCCAGCGGGACGAGCTCCTACAATGAGCAGTTCTTC. Its protein product is CSASGTSSYNEQFF.

The chain carries TRBV10-3 and TRBJ1-2; TRBD1 is a possible D gene (6 bases). The CDR3 totals 15 residues. V lost 5 bases and J lost 1, with 14 bases in between. The germline CDR1 and CDR2 sequences are ENHRY and SYGVKD. The DNA of the CDR3 is TGTGCCATCAGTTCTACAGGGAAGAATAACTATGGCTACACCTTC. Its translation is CAISSTGKNNYGYTF.

In its sample, this clonotype was seen many times. This sequence joins TRBV19 and TRBJ2-4, with TRBD2 as a possible D gene (7 bases). The CDR3 length is 17 residues. Germline V gene data show CDR1 as LNHDA and CDR2 as SQIVND (reference sequence). Trimming pared 5 bases from V and 3 bases from J, leaving 20 bases between. In DNA, the CDR3 is TGTGCCAGTAGTTCCGCCGGGGGGCGGGCCCTCAAAAACATTCAGTACTTC. Its protein is CASSSAGGRALKNIQYF.

This clonotype was counted many times. The rearrangement links TRBV7-8 to TRBJ2-7; 11 bases fit TRBD1. Germline CDR1 reads SGHVS; CDR2 reads FQNEAQ. V was clipped by 5 bases and J by 0 bases; unmatched bases: 3. The CDR3 sequence is 15 residues long. The CDR3 nucleotides are TGTGCCAGCAGCGTAGGGACAGGGGGCTCCTACGAGCAGTACTTC. Amino acid sequence: CASSVGTGGSYEQYF.

This clonotype appeared a few times. The chain has TRBV27 and TRBJ1-5, with D unclear. Germline CDR1 reads MNHEY; CDR2 reads SMNVEV (reference sequence). V lost 3 bases to trimming and J lost 7 bases, with 19 bases between them. CDR3 length: 16 residues. In nucleotides, the CDR3 is TGTGCCAGCAGTTTCCGCGGACCGAACCAGGAGCAGCCCCAGCATTTT. Protein product: CASSFRGPNQEQPQHF.

This clonotype was detected many times. V gene TRBV20-1 combines with J gene TRBJ2-7, with 8 bases fitting TRBD1. CDR1 DFQATT and CDR2 SNEGSKA come from the germline V gene (reference sequence). The CDR3 contains 13 residues. Trimming at V came to 5 bases and at J to 5 bases, leaving 8 bases not matched to a gene. CDR3 bases: TGCAGTGCTTCCAGGACAGGGTTGAACGAGCAGTACTTC. Protein: CSASRTGLNEQYF.

This clonotype appeared a few times. The CDR3 here is CASSEMGQGYNEQFF. In DNA, the CDR3 is TGTGCCAGCAGTGAAATGGGACAGGGCTACAATGAGCAGTTCTTC. The V call is TRBV2, the J call TRBJ2-1, with 9 bases that match TRBD1. The CDR3 loop spans 15 amino acids. Germline trimming cut 2 bases from V and 3 bases from J; bases unmatched to any gene: 2. Germline lookup yields CDR1 SNHLY and CDR2 FYNNEI. The full variable domain, its missing parts supplied by reference TRBV2 and TRBJ2-1, is EPEVTQTPSHQVTQMGQEVILRCVPISNHLYFYWYRQILGQKVEFLVSFYNNEISEKSEIFDDQFSVERPDGSNFTLKIRSTKLEDSAMYFCASSEMGQGYNEQFFGPGTRLTVL.

The chain links TRBV20-1 to TRBJ2-7; TRBD2 matches 7 bases. This CDR3 has 16 amino acids. Trimming removed 0 bases from V and 1 base from J; junction bases left unmatched: 9. Germline CDR1 is DFQATT and CDR2 is SNEGSKA (reference sequence). The CDR3 here is CSAREIGLAESYEQYF. CDR3 in DNA: TGCAGTGCTAGAGAAATAGGGCTAGCGGAATCCTACGAGCAGTACTTC.

By sample share, this clonotype is medium-sized. CDR3 region: CASSETGTIDEQFF. CDR3 nucleotide sequence: TGTGCCAGCAGTGAAACCGGGACTATTGATGAGCAGTTCTTC. The chain employs TRBV28 and TRBJ2-1; TRBD2 agrees at 7 bases. Trimming cost V 5 bases and J 8 bases; bases outside gene matches: 9. Germline CDR1 and CDR2: MDHEN and SYDVKM. The CDR3 length is 14 residues.

This clonotype has only a few counts. The rearrangement links TRBV5-4 to TRBJ2-3, with a tentative D call TRBD2 (5 bases). CDR3 length: 14 amino acids. Trimming took 9 bases from V and 0 from J, leaving 14 bases between them. Germline values: CDR1 SGHNT, CDR2 YYREEE (reference sequence). The CDR3 DNA reads TGTGCCATCCCCGTGGGAGTTAGCACAGATACGCAGTATTTT. Translated, it gives CAIPVGVSTDTQYF. The whole variable domain, remainder taken from reference TRBV5-4 and TRBJ2-3, is ETGVTQSPTHLIKTRGQQVTLRCSSQSGHNTVSWYQQALGQGPQFIFQYYREEENGRGNFPPRFSGLQFPNYSSELNVNALELDDSALYLCAIPVGVSTDTQYFGPGTRLTVL.

This chain connects TRBV2 to TRBJ2-1, with 8 bases matching TRBD2. The CDR3 extends over 13 amino acids. J gave up 7 bases and V 10 bases, and 9 bases lay outside the gene matches. Germline lookup yields CDR1 SNHLY and CDR2 FYNNEI. The CDR3 protein is CANQRERANEQFF. In DNA form, the CDR3 reads TGTGCCAACCAGCGGGAGAGAGCTAATGAGCAGTTCTTC.

The chain has TRBV28 and TRBJ2-3; TRBD1 might be the D (6 bases). Germline loops: CDR1 MDHEN, CDR2 SYDVKM. CDR3 length: 14 amino acids. Trimming pared 10 bases from V and 4 bases from J, leaving 18 bases between. The CDR3: CATTQGLSADTQYF. The DNA for the CDR3 is TGTGCCACAACCCAGGGGTTGAGCGCAGATACGCAGTATTTT.

The chain joins TRBV2 to TRBJ1-4; no firm D call. Germline CDR1 and CDR2: SNHLY and FYNNEI. The V end lost 6 bases, the J end lost 2 bases, and 10 bases lay between the germline ends. The CDR3 extends over 14 amino acids. The CDR3 DNA is TGTGCCAGCAGCGCCGGGCCCACTAATGAAAAACTGTTTTTT. Translated, it gives CASSAGPTNEKLFF.

This clonotype showed up many times. The chain has TRBV4-1 and TRBJ1-2; possibly TRBD1 for D (6 bases). CDR3 length equals 14 residues. Germline CDR1 reads MGHRA; CDR2 reads YSYEKL. V was trimmed by 4 bases and J by 3 bases, leaving 12 bases between them. CDR3 protein: CASSLRGLDYGYTF. CDR3 sequence (DNA): TGCGCCAGCAGCCTCCGGGGGCTGGACTATGGCTACACCTTC.

This clonotype has a count of ten or more. The chain links TRBV27 to TRBJ1-1; D is possibly TRBD1 (5 bases). Trimming cost V 6 bases and J 8 bases, with 19 bases left between them. This CDR3 has 14 amino acids. Germline V gives CDR1 MNHEY, CDR2 SMNVEV (reference sequence). The CDR3 is CASRVYQGVGEAFF. The DNA of the CDR3 is TGTGCCAGCAGAGTTTACCAGGGTGTGGGAGAAGCTTTCTTT.

This clonotype has just a few counts. The chain carries TRBV12-3 or TRBV12-4 and TRBJ2-1, with a possible D match to TRBD1 (7 bases). V was trimmed by 7 bases and J by 9 bases, leaving 10 bases between them. The CDR3 length is 11 residues. In DNA form, the CDR3 reads TGTGCCAGCAACCAGGGGGGTGAGCAGTTCTTC. Amino acids: CASNQGGEQFF.

This clonotype showed up many times. The V and J genes are TRBV7-2 and TRBJ2-6; D not resolved. V was clipped by 5 bases and J by 0 bases, with 8 bases between them. Looked up from germline, CDR1 is SGHTA and CDR2 is FQGNSA. CDR3 size: 15 residues. The CDR3 nucleotides are TGTGCCAGCAGCACCACAGCCTCTGGGGCCAACGTCCTGACTTTC. Its translation: CASSTTASGANVLTF.

This clonotype was seen many times. The chain combines TRBV28 with TRBJ1-3; tentative D call: TRBD1 (6 bases). Deletions cut 7 bases from V and 0 bases from J, with 13 bases between. CDR1 and CDR2 from the germline V gene are MDHEN and SYDVKM. This CDR3 is 15 amino acids long. In DNA, the CDR3 is TGTGCCAGCACCCAGGACAGTCTCTCTGGAAACACCATATATTTT. Its translation: CASTQDSLSGNTIYF.

This clonotype occurred a few times. This chain joins TRBV3-1 and TRBJ1-2, with 9 positions matching TRBD1. CDR1 and CDR2 from the germline V gene are LGHDT and YNNKEL (reference sequence). Trimming cost V 4 bases and J 8 bases; bases outside gene matches: 5. The CDR3 length is 13 residues. The CDR3 DNA reads TGTGCCAGCAGCCCCGGGACAGGGTTCGGCTACACCTTC. It is translated as CASSPGTGFGYTF.

This chain joins TRBV4-1 and TRBJ2-7; perhaps TRBD1 as D (5 bases). Trimming removed 3 bases at V and 0 bases at J, with 12 bases between. The germline CDR1 and CDR2 sequences are MGHRA and YSYEKL. The CDR3 consists of 15 residues. CDR3 region: CASSHQTASSYEQYF. Here the CDR3 DNA reads TGCGCCAGCAGCCACCAGACAGCGAGCTCCTACGAGCAGTACTTC.

This clonotype is labeled medium-sized. V gene TRBV12-3 or TRBV12-4 combines with J gene TRBJ1-1; tentatively, D is TRBD1 (6 bases). Trimming pared 6 bases from V and 1 base from J, leaving 12 bases between. This CDR3 region has 14 residues. As DNA, the CDR3 is TGTGCCAGCAGATTCCACAGGGAGAACACTGAAGCTTTCTTT. Residues: CASRFHRENTEAFF.